Each of the 10 T cell receptor beta chains below was sequenced from the same sample in a study of STAT5B mutations in CD4+ large granular lymphocyte leukemia (dated by TCRdb to 2022 to 2024). Receptor amplification or capture employed the immunoSEQ multiplex PCR assay. TCRdb obtained this table from immuneACCESS and retained in-frame rearrangements with V and J assigned. These tables miss some clones; where compared with another copy, unresolved V genes account for less than half of the shortfall, and the remainder is unexplained. Counted in this sample were tens of thousands of clones; about four fifths of them appeared once. The ten largest clones represent about 3.6% of the sample. Sequences were obtained from CD4+ T cells from blood buffy coats. Receptor source: a human donor in good health.

The chain joins TRBV28 to TRBJ1-2, with D uncertain. The CDR3 is made up of 13 amino acids. V lost 6 bases to trimming and J lost 4 bases, with 12 bases between them. Germline V CDR1 and CDR2: MDHEN, SYDVKM. Here the CDR3 reads CASREATVYGYTF. The CDR3 region has the DNA TGTGCCAGCAGGGAGGCGACCGTCTATGGCTACACCTTC.

The V gene is TRBV4-3, the J gene TRBJ2-5; 12 bases map to TRBD2. V was pared by 2 bases and J by 5 bases, with 6 bases of the junction left unmatched. Per germline, CDR1 LGHNA and CDR2 YSLEER. The CDR3 totals 16 residues. Written as DNA, the CDR3 is TGCGCCAGCAGCCAACAGGCTAGCGGGAGGGCCGAGACCCAGTACTTC. It translates to CASSQQASGRAETQYF.

V is TRBV30 and J is TRBJ1-1; D ambiguous. Looked up from germline, CDR1 is GTSNPN and CDR2 is SVGIG (reference sequence). This CDR3 has 13 amino acids. Between the trimmed V and J ends, which lost 2 bases and 7 bases, there was a span of 14 bases. In nucleotides, the CDR3 is TGTGCCTGGAGTCTACTTAGGCCGGGTGAAGCTTTCTTT. Translation: CAWSLLRPGEAFF.

The chain carries TRBV19 and TRBJ2-5, with TRBD2 identical over 7 bases. The J segment lost 4 bases and the V segment lost 6 bases, leaving 8 bases of the junction unmatched. The CDR3 extends over 14 amino acids. The germline CDR1 and CDR2 sequences are LNHDA and SQIVND (reference sequence). CDR3 sequence (DNA): TGTGCCAGTAGCCTTAATACGGGGGGAGAGACCCAGTACTTC. Protein product: CASSLNTGGETQYF.

V gene TRBV5-1 combines with J gene TRBJ2-1; 12 bases are a match to TRBD2. The CDR3 is 15 amino acids. The V gene's germline CDR1 is SGHRS and CDR2 YFSETQ. The J segment lost 6 bases and the V segment lost 4 bases, leaving 5 bases of the junction unmatched. The CDR3 DNA reads TGCGCCAGCAGCATACGACTAGCGGGGGCCAATGAGCAGTTCTTC. Protein sequence: CASSIRLAGANEQFF.

The J gene is TRBJ2-5, the V gene TRBV4-1; 10 nucleotides align to TRBD1. CDR3 length: 16 amino acids. In germline, CDR1 is MGHRA, CDR2 YSYEKL. V dropped 1 base and J dropped 6; count of bases not matched to a gene: 8. CDR3 amino acids: CASSQVPTGGEKTQYF. The CDR3 bases are TGCGCCAGCAGCCAAGTTCCGACAGGGGGCGAGAAGACCCAGTACTTC.

The chain employs TRBV2 and TRBJ2-3; 12 positions agree with TRBD2. This CDR3 comprises 16 residues. Per the germline V gene, CDR1 is SNHLY and CDR2 is FYNNEI. Losses at the gene ends were 6 bases for V and 7 bases for J; bases not matched to a gene: 11. The CDR3 DNA reads as TGTGCCAGCAGGGAGGCGACTAGCGGGAGAATCAATACGCAGTATTTT. This gives the protein CASREATSGRINTQYF.

The CDR3 coding sequence is TGTGCCAGCACGAGAACTGAAGCTTTCTTT. This sequence encodes CASTRTEAFF. The V call is TRBV2, the J call TRBJ1-1; D gene uncertain. The germline gives CDR1 SNHLY, CDR2 FYNNEI. The V gene lost 7 bases and the J gene lost 5 bases, with 5 bases spanning the gap. The CDR3 sequence is 10 residues long.

This clone was detected a few times. CDR3 sequence reads: CASSYSAVKTYEQYF. CDR3 bases: TGTGCCAGCAGTTACTCGGCGGTTAAGACCTACGAGCAGTACTTC. The rearrangement links TRBV6-5 to TRBJ2-7, with D unclear. The CDR3 sequence is 15 residues long. The germline V gene has CDR1 MNHEY and CDR2 SVGAGI. V shed 0 bases and J shed 2 bases, with 11 bases lying between them.

This clone was seen just once. V and J are TRBV2 and TRBJ1-2; D gene uncertain. The germline V and J ends were trimmed by 1 base and 5 bases, with 11 bases remaining between them. There are 14 residues in the CDR3. CDR1 is SNHLY, CDR2 FYNNEI, per germline. The CDR3 nucleotides read TGTGCCAGCAGTGAAGTGGACGTTCTTTATGGCTACACCTTC. Translated: CASSEVDVLYGYTF.